The 28 T cell receptor beta chains in this list originate from one sample, sequenced in a study of blood T cell repertoires in COVID-19. Sequencing used immunoSEQ multiplex PCR; TCRdb keeps in-frame clones, though not all of them. The table shows some 150,000 clones, with over 75% occurring only once. Material: peripheral blood. The receptors here all came from a man between 60 and 70 years old who had recovered from COVID-19.

This chain's CDR3 is CASSPDEPQGAGETQYF. CDR3 nucleotide sequence: TGTGCCAGCAGCCCTGACGAACCACAGGGGGCGGGGGAGACCCAGTACTTC. The chain joins TRBV3-1 (or the pseudogene TRBV3-2) to TRBJ2-5, with TRBD1 matching over 9 bases. The CDR3 consists of 17 residues. Germline CDR1 reads LGHDT; CDR2 reads YNNKEL (reference sequence). V lost 4 bases to trimming and J lost 5 bases; unmatched junction nucleotides: 14.

CDR3 sequence (DNA): TGCGCCAGCAGCTTGGAGCGGGGGCCCACAGATACGCAGTATTTT. Translation: CASSLERGPTDTQYF. This chain connects TRBV5-1 to TRBJ2-3; 8 bases match TRBD2. In germline, CDR1 is SGHRS, CDR2 YFSETQ. The CDR3 consists of 15 residues. The trim removed 0 bases at V and 2 bases at J, leaving 2 bases unmatched.

The chain links TRBV2 to TRBJ1-4; D may be TRBD1 (5 bases). The CDR3 covers 14 residues. V was pared by 4 bases and J by 8 bases, with 14 bases between. Germline lookup yields CDR1 SNHLY and CDR2 FYNNEI. The CDR3 bases are TGTGCCAGCAGTGTCGAGACAGACTCCGAAAAACTGTTTTTT. Amino acid sequence: CASSVETDSEKLFF.

This clone has just one count. The V and J genes are TRBV20-1 and TRBJ1-5; D ambiguous. The CDR3 length is 14 residues. In germline, CDR1 is DFQATT, CDR2 SNEGSKA (reference sequence). Trimming removed 3 bases from V and 5 bases from J, with 14 bases in between. The CDR3 region is CSASPARIYQPQHF. In DNA, the CDR3 is TGCAGTGCTAGTCCCGCCAGAATCTATCAGCCCCAGCATTTT.

The J gene is TRBJ2-2, the V gene TRBV10-3, with D uncertain. V dropped 3 bases and J dropped 4 bases, with 9 bases sitting between them. The CDR3 has 14 residues. From germline, CDR1 is ENHRY and CDR2 SYGVKD. The CDR3 coding sequence is TGTGCCATCAGTGATCCTAACAGCACCGGGGAGCTGTTTTTT. Protein product: CAISDPNSTGELFF.

V usage is TRBV5-1 and J usage is TRBJ2-3; the match to TRBD2 covers 11 bases. Losses at the gene ends were 7 bases for V and 4 bases for J; bases not matched to a gene: 8. In germline, CDR1 is SGHRS, CDR2 YFSETQ. This CDR3 is built from 15 residues. The CDR3 sequence: CASHSGGAGSDTQYF. CDR3 in DNA: TGCGCCAGCCATAGCGGGGGGGCTGGATCAGATACGCAGTATTTT.

This clone was seen a handful of times. V is TRBV29-1 and J is TRBJ2-7; D is ambiguous. The germline V gene encodes CDR1 SQVTM and CDR2 ANQGSEA. Trimming stripped 2 bases from V and 0 bases from J, with 11 bases between. This CDR3 region has 14 residues. The CDR3 sequence is CSVELTHSSYEQYF. The CDR3 region has the DNA TGCAGCGTTGAACTGACCCACAGCTCCTACGAGCAGTACTTC.

A few counts support this clone. The genes are TRBV2 and TRBJ2-3, with TRBD1 identical over 9 bases. The CDR3 runs 13 residues. J gave up 7 bases and V 10 bases, and 9 bases lay outside the gene matches. Germline lookup yields CDR1 SNHLY and CDR2 FYNNEI. CDR3 residues: CAIRGTGLNTQYF. As DNA, the CDR3 is TGTGCCATCAGAGGGACAGGGTTGAATACGCAGTATTTT.

This chain joins TRBV30 and TRBJ2-5; D is unclear. This CDR3 comprises 12 residues. V was trimmed by 3 bases and J by 2 bases, leaving 7 bases between them. Per germline, CDR1 GTSNPN and CDR2 SVGIG (reference sequence). The CDR3 nucleotides read TGTGCCTGGAGGTCAGGACAAGAGACCCAGTACTTC. It specifies CAWRSGQETQYF.

The rearrangement uses TRBV19 and TRBJ1-5; D gene ambiguous. With 3 bases removed from V and 2 bases from J, the gap between germline ends came to 11 bases. Germline loops: CDR1 LNHDA, CDR2 SQIVND (reference sequence). This CDR3 is 15 amino acids long. This CDR3 is CASSINLLGNQPQHF. For the CDR3, the DNA is TGTGCCAGTAGTATCAACTTATTAGGCAATCAGCCCCAGCATTTT.

The chain combines TRBV6-2 or TRBV6-3 with TRBJ2-1; 11 bases map to TRBD2. Unmatched junction bases numbered 12, after V lost 2 bases and J lost 6 bases. Germline values: CDR1 MNHEY, CDR2 SVGEGT. The CDR3 has 18 residues. The CDR3 spells CASSYPQDSGGAGNEQFF. The DNA for the CDR3 is TGTGCCAGCAGTTACCCCCAAGATAGCGGGGGGGCCGGCAATGAGCAGTTCTTC.

CDR3 amino acids: CASRPSQGSGNTIYF. The CDR3 DNA sequence: TGTGCCAGCAGGCCCAGTCAGGGCTCTGGAAACACCATATATTTT. The chain employs TRBV27 and TRBJ1-3; D is possibly TRBD1 (5 bases). CDR3 size: 15 residues. Trimming shortened V by 6 bases and J by 0 bases, and 12 bases separated the two germline ends. The V gene's germline CDR1 is MNHEY and CDR2 SMNVEV (reference sequence).

The chain carries TRBV5-4 and TRBJ1-6; 9 positions match TRBD1. The CDR3 totals 16 residues. Germline CDR1 is SGHNT and CDR2 is YYREEE (reference sequence). Trimming removed 5 bases from V and 4 bases from J; junction bases left unmatched: 7. The CDR3 DNA reads as TGTGCCAGCAGGCTGGGACAGGGACTTTATAATTCACCCCTCCACTTT. Translating it yields CASRLGQGLYNSPLHF.

The V gene is TRBV5-1, the J gene TRBJ2-1; 16 bases are a match to TRBD2. Germline trimming cut 6 bases from V and 0 bases from J; bases unmatched to any gene: 6. CDR1 SGHRS and CDR2 YFSETQ come from the germline V gene. The CDR3 totals 18 residues. The CDR3 nucleotides are TGCGCCAGCATCGCGGGACTAGCGGGGGGGAGCTCCTACAATGAGCAGTTCTTC. Amino acid sequence: CASIAGLAGGSSYNEQFF.

The chain is built from TRBV6-5 and TRBJ1-1; 7 positions agree with TRBD1. The germline V gene has CDR1 MNHEY and CDR2 SVGAGI. J lost 1 base, V lost 3 bases, and 2 bases had no gene match. The CDR3 runs to 14 residues. CDR3 sequence reads: CASSYDRANTEAFF. The CDR3 DNA is TGTGCCAGCAGTTATGACAGGGCGAACACTGAAGCTTTCTTT.

This clone was seen ten or more times. The chain is built from TRBV11-1 and TRBJ2-2, with TRBD2 identical over 8 bases. CDR3 length: 15 residues. Trimming cost V 5 bases and J 4 bases; bases outside gene matches: 6. Germline assignment: CDR1 SGHAT and CDR2 FQDESV (reference sequence). The CDR3 is CASSAGTRVTGELFF. In DNA form, the CDR3 reads TGTGCCAGCAGCGCCGGGACTAGAGTCACCGGGGAGCTGTTTTTT.

The V gene is TRBV4-3, the J gene TRBJ2-2; D not certain. The CDR3 sequence is 14 residues long. Deletions cut 4 bases from V and 0 bases from J, with 6 bases between. Looked up from germline, CDR1 is LGHNA and CDR2 is YSLEER. In nucleotides, the CDR3 is TGCGCCAGCAGCCCCGTCCCGAACACCGGGGAGCTGTTTTTT. This translates into CASSPVPNTGELFF.

The chain recombines TRBV4-3 with TRBJ1-2, with 10 bases lining up with TRBD1. Per the germline V gene, CDR1 is LGHNA and CDR2 is YSLEER. This CDR3 has 15 residues. J lost 3 bases, V lost 3 bases, and 4 bases had no gene match. DNA of the CDR3: TGCGCCAGCAGCCATGAGACAGGGGGCGACTATGGCTACACCTTC. It translates to CASSHETGGDYGYTF.

The chain couples TRBV18 to TRBJ2-3, with D perhaps matching TRBD1 (5 bases). Germline loops: CDR1 KGHSH, CDR2 LQKENI. V lost 0 bases to trimming and J lost 0 bases, with 10 bases between them. The CDR3 is 16 residues long. This chain's CDR3 is CASSPPVGASTDTQYF. The CDR3 nucleotides are TGTGCCAGCTCACCACCGGTAGGGGCTAGCACAGATACGCAGTATTTT. Drawing the rest from reference TRBV18 and TRBJ2-3, the complete variable domain is NAGVMQNPRHLVRRRGQEARLRCSPMKGHSHVYWYRQLPEEGLKFMVYLQKENIIDESGMPKERFSAEFPKEGPSILRIQQVVRGDSAAYFCASSPPVGASTDTQYFGPGTRLTVL.

V usage is TRBV6-5 and J usage is TRBJ1-1; D is undetermined. V was clipped by 9 bases and J by 7 bases, with 15 bases between them. The germline V gene encodes CDR1 MNHEY and CDR2 SVGAGI. The CDR3 has 12 amino acids. The CDR3 reads CASDLRGFEAFF. The CDR3 DNA reads TGTGCCAGTGACCTGAGAGGATTTGAAGCTTTCTTT.

The chain recombines TRBV7-9 with TRBJ2-7; perhaps TRBD1 as D (6 bases). CDR3 size: 14 residues. CDR1 is SEHNR, CDR2 FQNEAQ, per germline (reference sequence). The V and J ends lost 1 base and 3 bases respectively, with 10 bases between them. Here the CDR3 DNA reads TGTGCCAGCAGCTTAGTACAGGGTGGCTACGAGCAGTACTTC. This codes for CASSLVQGGYEQYF.

This clone was recorded only once. The chain couples TRBV5-4 to TRBJ1-3; 7 bases fit TRBD1. V lost 5 bases to trimming and J lost 0 bases; unmatched junction nucleotides: 2. Germline values: CDR1 SGHNT, CDR2 YYREEE (reference sequence). The CDR3 is 14 amino acids. The CDR3 DNA sequence: TGTGCCAGCAGACAGGGGCGCTCTGGAAACACCATATATTTT. The encoded protein is CASRQGRSGNTIYF.

The chain combines TRBV18 with TRBJ2-5; 7 bases map to TRBD1. This CDR3 is 14 amino acids long. The germline V gene has CDR1 KGHSH and CDR2 LQKENI. The V segment lost 3 bases and the J segment 5 bases; nucleotides outside the gene matches: 6. The CDR3 loop is CASSPGTAGETQYF. The CDR3 region has the DNA TGTGCCAGCTCACCCGGGACAGCCGGCGAGACCCAGTACTTC.

The chain employs TRBV7-8 and TRBJ2-7, with a possible D match to TRBD2 (6 bases). Germline V gene data show CDR1 as SGHVS and CDR2 as FQNEAQ. The CDR3 length is 14 residues. The V end was cut by 5 bases, the J end by 2 bases, with 13 bases between. CDR3 DNA: TGTGCCAGCAGCCCCAGACTAGTCGCCTACGAGCAGTACTTC. Amino acids: CASSPRLVAYEQYF. The variable domain in full, completed from reference TRBV7-8 and TRBJ2-7, reads GAGVSQSPRYKVAKRGQDVALRCDPISGHVSLFWYQQALGQGPEFLTYFQNEAQLDKSGLPSDRFFAERPEGSVSTLKIQRTQQEDSAVYLCASSPRLVAYEQYFGPGTRLTVT.

The genes are TRBV5-1 and TRBJ1-1, with unresolved D. Deletions cut 2 bases from V and 1 base from J, with 9 bases between. Looked up from germline, CDR1 is SGHRS and CDR2 is YFSETQ. This CDR3 region has 14 residues. The DNA of the CDR3 is TGCGCCAGCAGCTTACACAGAGAGAACACTGAAGCTTTCTTT. Protein sequence: CASSLHRENTEAFF. The complete variable domain, with remaining parts taken from reference TRBV5-1 and TRBJ1-1, reads KAGVTQTPRYLIKTRGQQVTLSCSPISGHRSVSWYQQTPGQGLQFLFEYFSETQRNKGNFPGRFSGRQFSNSRSEMNVSTLELGDSALYLCASSLHRENTEAFFGQGTRLTVV.

The rearrangement links TRBV13 to TRBJ1-2, with 8 bases identical to TRBD1. The CDR3 contains 14 residues. V dropped 3 bases and J dropped 2; count of bases not matched to a gene: 2. Looked up from germline, CDR1 is PRHDT and CDR2 is FYEKMQ (reference sequence). The CDR3 coding sequence is TGTGCCAGCAGCTTCGACAGGGGAAACTATGGCTACACCTTC. It yields the protein CASSFDRGNYGYTF.

The chain couples TRBV2 to TRBJ2-7, with D perhaps TRBD2 (6 bases). This CDR3 region has 13 residues. Trimming took 3 bases from V and 6 from J, leaving 12 bases between them. The germline gives CDR1 SNHLY, CDR2 FYNNEI. As DNA, the CDR3 is TGTGCCAGCAGTGACAGGGAGGTGGGCGAGCAGTACTTC. It encodes CASSDREVGEQYF.

CDR3 sequence reads: CASGFQPGTEAFF. CDR3 sequence (DNA): TGTGCCAGCGGGTTCCAACCGGGCACTGAAGCTTTCTTT. The chain couples TRBV6-6 to TRBJ1-1; D unresolved. Germline V lookup: CDR1 MNHNY, CDR2 SVGAGI (reference sequence). Trimming took off 8 bases at V and 4 bases at J, with 14 bases between the two ends. The CDR3 contains 13 residues.